The source of this T cell receptor (beta chain) is a study of cytomegalovirus exposure and HLA in healthy donors. Assay: immunoSEQ multiplex PCR; the TCRdb copy retains only in-frame clones and omits some. The data show 150,000 to 180,000 clones, with about 86% seen just once and 2% to 2.5% held by the top ten. Trimming removed 0 bases at V and 4 bases at J, with 24 bases between. Germline CDR1 ENHRY, CDR2 SYGVKD. The CDR3 spans 19 residues. Sequenced: PBMCs. The source is a human donor in good health. The chain is built from TRBV10-3 and TRBJ1-2; TRBD1 is a possible D gene (6 bases). In nucleotides, the CDR3 is TGTGCCATCAGTGAGTCCTTTGCGGGGGCTTTACGGGGTAGCTATGGCTACACCTTC. Translation: CAISESFAGALRGSYGYTF.